This TCR beta chain is from a study of cytomegalovirus exposure and HLA in healthy donors. Some clones are missing from TCRdb's copy, which holds only in-frame ones; the method was immunoSEQ multiplex PCR. The sample holds over 150,000 clones, 75% to 90% seen once. This clone appeared once. Germline V gene lookup returns CDR1 KGHSH and CDR2 LQKENI. Between the trimmed V and J ends, which lost 6 bases and 0 bases, there was a span of 9 bases. CDR3 size: 13 residues. The sequence was obtained from a young woman in good health and CMV-seronegative. The chain couples TRBV18 to TRBJ2-7; no clear D gene. The sequenced sample was PBMCs. The CDR3 DNA is TGTGCCAGCTCCCTCTCCCTCTCCTACGAGCAGTACTTC. Translating gives CASSLSLSYEQYF.